The 10 T cell receptor beta chains below come from one sample, sequenced in a study of blood T cell repertoires in COVID-19. Produced via immunoSEQ multiplex PCR; TCRdb's table is partial and in-frame only. The sample shows about 220,000 clones, around 82% of them seen only once. The sequencing input was peripheral blood. All receptors derive from a woman over 75 with acute or convalescent COVID-19.

This clone was counted a single time. The chain carries TRBV7-2 and TRBJ2-2; D call uncertain. CDR1 SGHTA and CDR2 FQGNSA come from the germline V gene. The CDR3 runs 15 residues. Deletions cut 5 bases from V and 2 bases from J, with 12 bases between. CDR3 bases: TGTGCCAGCAGCCCAGATGGCCATAACACCGGGGAGCTGTTTTTT. Translated, it gives CASSPDGHNTGELFF.

As concerns this clone: This specimen includes other DNA sequences encoding the same CDR3. The V and J genes are TRBV12-3 or TRBV12-4 and TRBJ1-4, with D perhaps matching TRBD1 (5 bases). With 5 bases removed from V and 11 bases from J, the gap between germline ends came to 9 bases. The CDR3 is made up of 11 amino acids. The CDR3 sequence: CASSLGGKLFF. CDR3 in DNA: TGTGCCAGCAGTCTCGGGGGGAAACTGTTTTTT.

This clone was picked up a small number of times. This chain uses TRBV12-5 with TRBJ1-1; possible D gene TRBD1, 5 bases. This CDR3 contains 15 residues. V was cut by 5 bases and J by 0 bases, with 13 bases left in between. The germline V gene encodes CDR1 LGHNT and CDR2 FRNRAP. This CDR3 reads CASGGRDFMNTEAFF. The CDR3 DNA is TGTGCTAGTGGTGGCAGGGATTTTATGAACACTGAAGCTTTCTTT.

The V gene is TRBV28, the J gene TRBJ1-2; TRBD1 matches 8 bases. Per the germline V gene, CDR1 is MDHEN and CDR2 is SYDVKM. CDR3 size: 15 residues. V dropped 1 base and J dropped 8; count of bases not matched to a gene: 9. DNA of the CDR3: TGTGCCAGCAGTTTATTGGGCAGGGGGCCTGAGGGCTACACCTTC. Encoded protein: CASSLLGRGPEGYTF.

The V gene is TRBV27, the J gene TRBJ2-7, with D maybe TRBD1 (5 bases). This CDR3 is built from 15 residues. Germline values: CDR1 MNHEY, CDR2 SMNVEV (reference sequence). V lost 3 bases, J lost 4 bases, and 16 bases lay in between. In DNA, the CDR3 is TGTGCCAGCAGTTTTCTCCCGAGACAGCGTTACGAGCAGTACTTC. Translating it yields CASSFLPRQRYEQYF.

This sequence joins TRBV10-2 and TRBJ1-2; 11 bases fit TRBD1. This CDR3 has 13 residues. Germline CDR1 and CDR2: WSHSY and SAAADI. V trimming: 8 bases; J trimming: 5 bases; junction bases outside the gene matches: 4. The CDR3 DNA reads as TGCGCCAGCGGGGGACAGGGGGAGTATGGCTACACCTTC. Translation gives CASGGQGEYGYTF.

This clone came up once. The chain joins TRBV4-2 to TRBJ2-7; TRBD2 matches at 9 bases. V was clipped by 0 bases and J by 2 bases; unmatched bases: 8. Germline loops: CDR1 LGHNA, CDR2 YNFKEQ. This CDR3 is built from 17 residues. Here the CDR3 DNA reads TGTGCCAGCAGCCAAGAAGGTCCAGCGGGGGGAGCCTACGAGCAGTACTTC. Its protein is CASSQEGPAGGAYEQYF.

This clone has a single count. The chain links TRBV7-2 to TRBJ1-1; weak D call: TRBD1 (6 bases). V lost 5 bases, J lost 0 bases, and 16 bases lay in between. Germline assignment: CDR1 SGHTA and CDR2 FQGNSA. The CDR3 totals 16 residues. The CDR3 spells CASSPGVTGLNTEAFF. As DNA, the CDR3 is TGTGCCAGCAGCCCTGGGGTCACAGGGCTGAACACTGAAGCTTTCTTT.

V gene TRBV19 combines with J gene TRBJ1-6; unclear D gene. CDR1 and CDR2 (germline): LNHDA, SQIVND (reference sequence). There are 12 residues in the CDR3. The V gene lost 3 bases and the J gene lost 7 bases, with 4 bases spanning the gap. The CDR3 reads CASSMQNSPLHF. Here the CDR3 DNA reads TGTGCCAGTAGTATGCAGAATTCACCCCTCCACTTT.

The chain links TRBV9 to TRBJ2-1; TRBD2 matches 9 bases. CDR1 and CDR2 from the germline V gene are SGDLS and YYNGEE. The CDR3 spans 14 residues. V gave up 0 bases and J gave up 10 bases; unmatched junction bases: 5. The CDR3: CASSVETSGGEQFF. The CDR3 nucleotides are TGTGCCAGCAGCGTAGAAACGAGCGGGGGGGAGCAGTTCTTC. Using reference TRBV9 and TRBJ2-1 for the parts outside the CDR3, the full variable domain is DSGVTQTPKHLITATGQRVTLRCSPRSGDLSVYWYQQSLDQGLQFLIQYYNGEERAKGNILERFSAQQFPDLHSELNLSSLELGDSALYFCASSVETSGGEQFFGPGTRLTVL.